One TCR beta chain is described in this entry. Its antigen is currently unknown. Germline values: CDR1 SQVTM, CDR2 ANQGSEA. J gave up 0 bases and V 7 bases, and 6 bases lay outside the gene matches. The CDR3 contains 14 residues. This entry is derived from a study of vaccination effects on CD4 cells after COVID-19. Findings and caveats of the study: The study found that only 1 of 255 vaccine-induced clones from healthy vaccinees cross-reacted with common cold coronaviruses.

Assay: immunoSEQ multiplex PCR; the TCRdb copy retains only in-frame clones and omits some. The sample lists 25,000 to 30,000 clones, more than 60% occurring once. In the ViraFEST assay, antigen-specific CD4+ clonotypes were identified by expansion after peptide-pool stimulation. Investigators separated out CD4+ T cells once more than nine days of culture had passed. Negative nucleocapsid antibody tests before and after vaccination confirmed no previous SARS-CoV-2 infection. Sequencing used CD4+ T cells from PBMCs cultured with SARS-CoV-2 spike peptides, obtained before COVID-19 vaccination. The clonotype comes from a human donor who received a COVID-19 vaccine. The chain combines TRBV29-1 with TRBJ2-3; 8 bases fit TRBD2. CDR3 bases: TGCAGCGCTGGGACTAGTACTAGCACAGATACGCAGTATTTT. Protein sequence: CSAGTSTSTDTQYF.